This TCR beta chain comes out of a study of T-cell reconstitution after alpha-beta-depleted transplantation in children (dated by TCRdb to between 2015 and 2016). The study in broad terms: The study quantitatively tracked T-cell immune reconstitution after TCRalphabeta/CD19-depleted allogeneic hematopoietic cell transplantation in children using TCR repertoire profiling.

Study-wide conclusions, independent of this receptor: Over the following months the frequencies of hyperexpanded clones went down, and after one year T-cell counts and TCRbeta diversity were mostly credited to newly produced T cells. About two months after transplant, the apparently early recovery of alphabetaT-cell counts reportedly depended on just several hundred clones that had expanded rapidly and came from non-depleted graft cells. In some patients, the high TCRbeta diversity seen at day 60 was put down to recipient T cells and intrathymic progenitors that had survived conditioning.

Library generation was performed with PCR. The instrument was an Illumina HiSeq 2500. TCR libraries were prepared with molecular barcoding, using unique molecular identifiers to normalize TCRbeta repertoire quantification. Clones were called with MiXCR by TCRdb after fastp trimmed the public reads at Q25, and only in-frame beta chains were retained. All rows with the same CDR3 protein become a single entry with the most common DNA and genes. For this sample there are approximately 150,000 distinct CDR3 sequences; 7.5% to 9% appear just once. The ten biggest clones cover roughly 20% of the sample. The treatment or condition label on this specimen signifies: allogeneic hematopoietic cell transplantation with graft depleted of TCRalphabeta T cells and CD19 B cells. The transplant recipients were children given TCRalphabeta/CD19-depleted allogeneic hematopoietic cell grafts. The CDR3 spans 11 residues, from the cysteine through the phenylalanine. Of all the DNA, just the CDR3 is kept, 33 bases in frame from base 1. The V and J ends are trimmed by 3 bases and 7 bases, leaving 10 bases between them. In the germline V gene, CDR1 corresponds to SQVTM and CDR2 to ANQGSEA.

This clonotype was counted ten times or more. Its antigen is currently not known. No base-level quality is on record; no much larger clone is a single base apart. This clonotype originated in a female patient aged 2-9 years who had a stem cell transplant for congenital amegakaryocytic thrombocytopenia, so the T cells may come from the graft donor. Sequenced material: PBMCs, mostly from graft donor cells, taken 180 days after TCRalphabeta/CD19-depleted stem cell transplant. The V gene is TRBV29-1 and the J gene is TRBJ2-7; the D region possibly corresponds to TRBD1 (5 bases align). The CDR3 corresponds to CSVDRGREQYF. The DNA sequence is given as TGCAGCGTTGATAGGGGCAGGGAGCAGTACTTC.